This TCR beta chain was profiled in a study of control samples from healthy donors and cancer patients (dated by TCRdb to about 2020). The germline V gene (reference sequence) gives CDR1 as SEHNR and CDR2 as FQNEAQ. From the cysteine up to the phenylalanine, the CDR3 has a length of 14 residues. The only DNA kept is the CDR3, 42 bases in frame from the first base. V loses 0 bases of germline sequence and J loses 5 bases, and the interval between the two ends is 10 bases. Library generation was performed with the immunoSEQ multiplex PCR assay. Held by TCRdb, this immuneACCESS table contains in-frame sequences only and omits some clones. Under half of the omission traces to an unresolved V gene where checked; the cause of the rest is unknown. Within this sample are tens of thousands of clones, with roughly 92% of them counted one time only. The ten top clones hold roughly 4% of the sample. A word on this clone: Its antigen remains undetermined. No per-base quality is available; no much larger clone lies one base away.

The chain is assembled from TRBV7-9 and TRBJ1-2; the D gene is perhaps TRBD1, from 6 matching bases. Input material: blood. The source is a man aged 25 to 40 in good health. The nucleotides read TGTGCCAGCAGCTTAGCGCTAGGACAGTATGGCTACACCTTC. Translated, it gives CASSLALGQYGYTF.